This TCR beta chain was recorded in a study of blood T cell repertoires in COVID-19. As for the study in general: Sites across the United States, Italy and Spain contributed samples from acute and convalescent COVID-19. Nucleic acid was either cDNA or gDNA, and it came from T cells, B-cell-depleted T cells, or PBMCs.

Germline CDR1 reads SGHNT; CDR2 reads YYREEE (reference sequence). The CDR3 consists of 14 residues. The V end lost 2 bases, the J end lost 4 bases, and 11 bases lay between the germline ends. In the study's own analysis: Estimation of nucleated cell counts relied on the amplification of reference gene primers. Profiled with immunoSEQ multiplex PCR; TCRdb holds only in-frame clones, not every one. From that table come the V and J calls and clone size; the DNA was used to work out D and trimming. The sample has under 150,000 clones, under 85% seen once. The source is a man aged 35 to 55 with active or convalescent COVID-19. The chain uses TRBV5-4 and TRBJ2-3; D uncertain. The sample comprised peripheral blood. The CDR3 protein is CASSFRSNSDTQYF. DNA of the CDR3: TGTGCCAGCAGCTTTCGGTCCAACTCAGATACGCAGTATTTT.